The 9 T cell receptor beta chains below come from one sample, sequenced in a study of T-cell memory formation after mild COVID-19. TCRdb re-called the 5' RACE reads with MiXCR, one entry per CDR3 protein. Of roughly 110,000 distinct CDR3 sequences detected, 12% appear once; the ten largest clones hold 25% to 35%. The sample comprised PBMCs or a T cell subset sorted from them (not recorded which). Source of these receptors: an adult woman who had mild COVID-19 (a few samples of this study predate the infection). Cell type and time point are not known.

This clonotype came up many times. This may stem from a read error, because a much larger clone lies one nucleotide away. V gene TRBV12-3 or TRBV12-4 combines with J gene TRBJ2-7, with a possible D match to TRBD1 (5 bases). The V end lost 6 bases, the J end lost 2 bases, and 11 bases lay between the germline ends. This CDR3 is built from 13 residues. CDR3: CASRFWTPYEQYF. As DNA, the CDR3 is TGTGCCAGCAGATTTTGGACACCCTACGAGCAGTACTTC.

This clonotype was counted a few times. The V gene is TRBV4-3, the J gene TRBJ1-2; D is ambiguous. From germline, CDR1 is LGHNA and CDR2 YSLEER. Trimming took 5 bases from V and 5 from J, leaving 24 bases between them. CDR3 length: 17 amino acids. The CDR3 nucleotides read TGCGCCAGCAGCTCACAAAGGATGAGTGACCCGGGTTATGGCTACACCTTC. Its protein is CASSSQRMSDPGYGYTF.

This clonotype is medium-sized within its sample. The CDR3 loop reads CASSLKGGTSSYNEQFF. CDR3 nucleotide sequence: TGTGCCAGCAGCTTAAAAGGCGGGACGAGCTCCTACAATGAGCAGTTCTTC. The rearrangement joins TRBV7-3 to TRBJ2-1, with D possibly being TRBD2 (6 bases). The germline V gene encodes CDR1 SGHTA and CDR2 FQGTGA. V lost 1 base and J 0 bases, leaving 13 bases between the germline ends. The CDR3 totals 17 residues.

This clonotype was seen only a few times. The chain is built from TRBV24-1 and TRBJ2-7; D gene uncertain. The germline CDR1 and CDR2 sequences are KGHDR and SFDVKD. The CDR3 runs to 13 residues. V lost 4 bases and J lost 3, with 9 bases in between. The CDR3 DNA reads TGTGCCACCAGTGACCCTGACGGCTACGAGCAGTACTTC. It translates to CATSDPDGYEQYF.

Only a few counts were recorded for this clonotype. This chain uses TRBV12-3 or TRBV12-4 with TRBJ2-3, with D possibly TRBD1 on 6 matching bases. The length of the CDR3 is 14 residues. Trimming removed 1 base from V and 5 bases from J, with 10 bases in between. CDR3 in DNA: TGTGCCAGCAGTTTAGGGGGCAGGGGAGATACGCAGTATTTT. It translates to CASSLGGRGDTQYF.

V usage is TRBV29-1 and J usage is TRBJ2-1, with TRBD1 matching 9 bases. The CDR3 extends over 15 amino acids. From germline, CDR1 is SQVTM and CDR2 ANQGSEA. V dropped 2 bases and J dropped 5; count of bases not matched to a gene: 7. The CDR3 loop is CSVESTGGSNNEQFF. The CDR3 DNA is TGCAGCGTTGAATCAACAGGGGGCTCAAACAATGAGCAGTTCTTC.

V and J are TRBV4-1 and TRBJ2-5, with D uncertain. CDR1 MGHRA and CDR2 YSYEKL come from the germline V gene. This CDR3 spans 14 amino acids. V lost 0 bases and J lost 5, with 10 bases in between. The DNA of the CDR3 is TGCGCCAGCAGCCAAGAAGGGATGAGGGAGACCCAGTACTTC. Its translation: CASSQEGMRETQYF.

The chain employs TRBV7-9 and TRBJ2-1; D remains ambiguous. CDR3 length: 11 residues. V was cut by 4 bases and J by 8 bases, with 6 bases left in between. The V gene's germline CDR1 is SEHNR and CDR2 FQNEAQ (reference sequence). The CDR3 DNA reads TGTGCCAGCAGCTCGCGCGATGAGCAGTTCTTC. This gives the protein CASSSRDEQFF. The full variable domain, its missing parts supplied by reference TRBV7-9 and TRBJ2-1, is DTGVSQNPRHKITKRGQNVTFRCDPISEHNRLYWYRQTLGQGPEFLTYFQNEAQLEKSRLLSDRFSAERPKGSFSTLEIQRTEQGDSAMYLCASSSRDEQFFGPGTRLTVL.

The V gene is TRBV20-1, the J gene TRBJ2-1, with TRBD2 identical over 10 bases. CDR3 length: 14 residues. The ends lost 3 bases at V and 4 bases at J; junction bases unmatched: 3. CDR1 and CDR2 (germline): DFQATT, SNEGSKA (reference sequence). The CDR3 DNA reads TGCAGTGCTAGGCCTAGCGGGAGTTACAATGAGCAGTTCTTC. As protein: CSARPSGSYNEQFF.